The present T cell receptor (beta chain) was sequenced within a study of regulatory T cells in long-lasting Graves disease. Indicated time point: newly diagnosed GD, antithyroid drugs for less than 3 months. With RNA extracted from PBMCs as input, the TCR library was made. HTBI primers from iRepertoire and Arm-PCR of CDR3 regions yielded the TCR beta libraries. As processed by the authors: Samples collectively showed 62 TRBV and 14 TRBJ segments. Each CDR3 protein gets one entry after TCRdb re-called the multiplex PCR reads with MiXCR. Here the V and J calls rest on TCRdb's processing, not on the authors' analysis. The sample lists about 440,000 distinct CDR3 sequences, 15% occurring once. Of note for this clonotype: Its antigen remains unknown.

The CDR3 is made up of 14 amino acids. Losses at the gene ends were 3 bases for V and 6 bases for J; bases not matched to a gene: 6. CDR1 MDHEN and CDR2 SYDVKM come from the germline V gene. Overall study findings and caveats: There were preferences for TRBV28, TRBJ1-2 and TRBJ2-5 in persistent disease.

These same data were also listed under a study on T cells in Graves' hyperthyroidism and ophthalmopathy. Per that study: Most expanded thyroid clonotypes above 0.001 also appeared in blood.

This sequence joins TRBV28 and TRBJ1-1; 8 bases fit TRBD1. Sequences were derived from peripheral blood mononuclear cells (PBMCs), sampled at new diagnosis, from a patient treated with antithyroid drugs. The receptor comes from a woman in her 30s with Graves disease. The CDR3 region has the DNA TGTGCCAGCAGTTTGACAGGGGAGGCCTCTGAAGCTTTCTTT. Residues: CASSLTGEASEAFF.